This T cell receptor beta chain was documented in a study of T cell responses to AZD1222 COVID-19 vaccine. CDR1 is MNHNY and CDR2 is SVGAGI in the germline V gene (reference sequence). The CDR3 length is 14 residues. The trim removed 5 bases at V and 3 bases at J, leaving 7 bases unmatched. Measured with immunoSEQ multiplex PCR; TCRdb has only the in-frame clones, and not every one. The sample contains about 83,000 clones, roughly 90% of which appear only once. The rearrangement joins TRBV6-6 to TRBJ2-7; 7 nucleotides match TRBD2. The input for sequencing was peripheral blood, taken 28 days after the second AZD1222 dose. The source is an adult who received the AZD1222 COVID-19 vaccine. The CDR3 loop is CASSGRADLYEQYF. In DNA form, the CDR3 reads TGTGCCAGCAGTGGGAGGGCCGATCTCTACGAGCAGTACTTC.